Given below is one T cell receptor (beta chain) in context. Antigen specificity is unknown. This entry belongs to a study of blood T cells in healthy people across ages. Sample donors were healthy Caucasian individuals that came from Russia, aged about 6 to 95. Each of the donors had around 9 milliliters of peripheral blood drawn into EDTA-treated Vacutainer tubes. V was cut by 8 bases and J by 1 base, with 15 bases left in between. The CDR3 length is 16 residues. Per germline, CDR1 SGHTA and CDR2 FQGTGA. The use of a sample-barcoded 5' primer and a J-beta primer mix characterized a second PCR of roughly 6 to 11 cycles. MiXCR, run by TCRdb on the 5' RACE reads, gives a single entry per CDR3 protein. This sample yields 650,000 to 1,000,000 distinct CDR3 sequences, of which 35% to 40% are seen a single time; over 10% belongs to the top ten. Broader study findings: Donor CMV infection status was unknown, possibly confounding age-related changes in expanded clonotypes.

The TCR sequence derives from a man aged 18 to 35 in good health. The genes are TRBV7-3 and TRBJ1-6, with D possibly TRBD1 on 5 matching bases. The sequenced material came from blood. The CDR3 region has the DNA TGTGCCAGCTATCCCCATAAGGGGTCCTATAATTCACCCCTCCACTTT. Protein sequence: CASYPHKGSYNSPLHF.